This T cell receptor (beta chain) was sequenced for a study of read filtering for tumor transcriptome and immune sequencing. Study-level background: RNA-seq yielded only roughly 75 to 1,300 TCR reads, IR-seq about 4 to 10.27 million.

This clonotype is labeled as medium-sized. From germline, CDR1 is ENHRY and CDR2 SYGVKD. This CDR3 has 14 amino acids. The J segment lost 5 bases and the V segment lost 0 bases, leaving 3 bases of the junction unmatched. From about 0.4 ug of RNA, a library with molecular barcoded alpha/delta and beta/gamma adaptors was made. Each CDR3 protein is one row after TCRdb ran MiXCR on the reads. Found here are 85,000 to 100,000 distinct CDR3 sequences, about 22% of them singletons; the top ten hold roughly 10%. Sequencing was performed on a population of CD138-negative cells sorted from bone marrow. The clonotype comes from a donor over 35 with multiple myeloma. The chain has TRBV10-3 and TRBJ1-1; TRBD1 matches at 7 bases. In DNA form, the CDR3 reads TGTGCCATCAGTGAGTCGGACAGGTGGACTGAAGCTTTCTTT. Residues: CAISESDRWTEAFF.